This TCR beta chain was recovered during a study of T cell responses to AZD1222 COVID-19 vaccine. Broader study findings: Across the whole spike, CD4 TCRs peaked at regions 160-218 and 743-854. Regions left unmutated in variants are reportedly the target of nearly half of spike-specific TCRs. Clonal diversity was possibly underestimated; the donors were predominantly white British and more often female.

Sequencing used immunoSEQ multiplex PCR; TCRdb keeps in-frame clones, though not all of them. This table holds 150,000 to 170,000 clones, 70% to 90% found once. Germline-derived CDR1 and CDR2 are SGHRS and YFSETQ. Trimming took off 0 bases at V and 8 bases at J, with 11 bases between the two ends. The CDR3 is 13 residues long. This clone was detected only once. The antigen is unknown. The rearrangement links TRBV5-1 to TRBJ1-1, with TRBD1 as a possible D gene (6 bases). The sequences come from peripheral blood, collected on day 0 of MenACWY control vaccination. This receptor was identified in an adult in good health. The CDR3 is CASSLARQGEAFF. The CDR3 DNA is TGCGCCAGCAGCTTGGCCCGGCAGGGGGAAGCTTTCTTT.